A single sample gave rise to the 20 T cell receptor beta chains below, sequenced in a study of shared clonotypes between healthy human individuals. Assay used: immunoSEQ multiplex PCR; TCRdb lists only in-frame clones, some missing. The sample gives a few hundred thousand clones, roughly 97% of which show up once; about 0.057% is in the top ten. Sequencing was carried out using naive CD4+ T cells sorted from blood. The subset was: CD45RA+ positively selected. The origin of the receptors is a young woman in good health.

The chain has TRBV5-4 and TRBJ2-7; 7 nucleotides agree with TRBD2. The J segment lost 4 bases and the V segment lost 1 base, leaving 2 bases of the junction unmatched. The CDR3 loop spans 13 amino acids. Germline V gene lookup returns CDR1 SGHNT and CDR2 YYREEE (reference sequence). The CDR3 is CASSLTGGYEQYF. CDR3 in DNA: TGTGCCAGCAGCTTGACGGGAGGTTACGAGCAGTACTTC.

The chain uses TRBV28 and TRBJ2-7; D might be TRBD1 (5 bases). Germline V gene sequence: CDR1 MDHEN, CDR2 SYDVKM. With 3 bases removed from V and 7 bases from J, the gap between germline ends came to 22 bases. This CDR3 contains 16 residues. CDR3 residues: CASSFAPTGRQGEQYF. The CDR3 nucleotides read TGTGCCAGCAGTTTTGCCCCGACCGGGCGCCAGGGAGAGCAGTACTTC.

The genes are TRBV6-1 and TRBJ2-1; TRBD1 aligns across 8 bases. Losses at the gene ends were 8 bases for V and 8 bases for J; bases not matched to a gene: 14. Germline V lookup: CDR1 MNHNS, CDR2 SASEGT. The CDR3 contains 15 residues. The chain's CDR3 is CASQVATGAYDEQFF. As DNA, the CDR3 is TGTGCCAGCCAAGTAGCGACAGGGGCTTACGATGAGCAGTTCTTC.

This clone was detected once. Here the CDR3 reads CASRGTSLPFNEQFF. CDR3 sequence (DNA): TGTGCCAGCAGGGGCACTAGCCTCCCCTTCAATGAGCAGTTCTTC. The chain carries TRBV2 and TRBJ2-1; D might be TRBD2 (6 bases). Trimming took 6 bases from V and 6 from J, leaving 18 bases between them. The V gene's germline CDR1 is SNHLY and CDR2 FYNNEI. This CDR3 has 15 amino acids.

The rearrangement uses TRBV7-9 and TRBJ2-3; 10 nucleotides agree with TRBD2. Germline-derived CDR1 and CDR2 are SEHNR and FQNEAQ (reference sequence). The CDR3 runs 15 residues. V lost 4 bases, J lost 9 bases, and 10 bases stayed unmatched. The CDR3 protein is CASSYLAGVADTQYF. The CDR3 coding sequence is TGTGCCAGCAGCTACCTAGCGGGAGTCGCGGACACGCAGTATTTT.

The CDR3 DNA is TGTGCCAGCAGCTTGGGTGGACTAGCGTACGAGCAGTACTTC. It is translated as CASSLGGLAYEQYF. V is TRBV5-4 and J is TRBJ2-7, with 9 bases matching TRBD2. The ends lost 0 bases at V and 4 bases at J; junction bases unmatched: 2. CDR3 length equals 14 residues. The germline V gene has CDR1 SGHNT and CDR2 YYREEE (reference sequence).

The chain combines TRBV13 with TRBJ2-3; D is undetermined. This CDR3 is built from 16 residues. The V gene lost 1 base and the J gene lost 2 bases, with 13 bases spanning the gap. Germline V lookup: CDR1 PRHDT, CDR2 FYEKMQ (reference sequence). The DNA for the CDR3 is TGTGCCAGCAGCTTAGCGGCTCCAACACACACAGATACGCAGTATTTT. As protein: CASSLAAPTHTDTQYF. The full variable domain, its missing parts supplied by reference TRBV13 and TRBJ2-3, is AAGVIQSPRHLIKEKRETATLKCYPIPRHDTVYWYQQGPGQDPQFLISFYEKMQSDKGSIPDRFSAQQFSDYHSELNMSSLELGDSALYFCASSLAAPTHTDTQYFGPGTRLTVL.

The chain employs TRBV6-5 and TRBJ2-7; 8 nucleotides line up with TRBD2. The CDR3 length is 14 residues. Germline loops: CDR1 MNHEY, CDR2 SVGAGI. V shed 4 bases, J shed 4 bases, and the junction held 6 bases outside the gene matches. CDR3 in DNA: TGTGCCAGCAGTTTGGTCAGCGGGAGTTACGAGCAGTACTTC. Its translation is CASSLVSGSYEQYF.

CDR3 in DNA: TGCGCCAGCAGCCTGCTGGGACTAGCGGGAGGCGGCACCGGGGAGCTGTTTTTT. This encodes CASSLLGLAGGGTGELFF. The chain is built from TRBV5-1 and TRBJ2-2; 15 bases are a match to TRBD2. Germline trimming cut 4 bases from V and 4 bases from J; bases unmatched to any gene: 8. The CDR3 consists of 18 residues. Germline values: CDR1 SGHRS, CDR2 YFSETQ.

The V and J genes are TRBV5-5 and TRBJ2-5, with a weak D call TRBD1 (6 bases). The CDR3 contains 15 residues. Germline loops: CDR1 SGHKS, CDR2 YYEKEE (reference sequence). V dropped 4 bases and J dropped 0 bases, with 13 bases sitting between them. The CDR3 nucleotides read TGTGCCAGCAGCCCCAAAGACAGGTACCAAGAGACCCAGTACTTC. Encoded protein: CASSPKDRYQETQYF. The variable domain in full, with the rest retrieved from reference TRBV5-5 and TRBJ2-5, is DAGVTQSPTHLIKTRGQQVTLRCSPISGHKSVSWYQQVLGQGPQFIFQYYEKEERGRGNFPDRFSARQFPNYSSELNVNALLLGDSALYLCASSPKDRYQETQYFGPGTRLLVL.

V usage is TRBV6-6 and J usage is TRBJ1-5; 10 nucleotides line up with TRBD1. Per the germline V gene, CDR1 is MNHNY and CDR2 is SVGAGI (reference sequence). The J segment lost 5 bases and the V segment lost 4 bases, leaving 8 bases of the junction unmatched. The CDR3 contains 16 residues. The DNA of the CDR3 is TGTGCCAGCAGTTCGAGGGGACAGGGGAGGGATCAGCCCCAGCATTTT. Residues: CASSSRGQGRDQPQHF.

The chain recombines TRBV27 with TRBJ2-5; tentative D call: TRBD1 (7 bases). The J call may not be correct, given that the DNA end is closer to TRBJ2-7. The V gene's germline CDR1 is MNHEY and CDR2 SMNVEV (reference sequence). This CDR3 has 17 residues. As DNA, the CDR3 is TGTGCCAGCACTCTAAGTTGGACAGGAGGGAGCTCCTACGAGCAGTACTTC. Protein product: CASTLSWTGGSSYEQYF.

Points on this clone: Other DNA variants within this sample encode the same CDR3. The V call is TRBV2, the J call TRBJ2-1; TRBD2 agrees at 14 bases. Germline lookup yields CDR1 SNHLY and CDR2 FYNNEI. The CDR3 loop spans 14 amino acids. V was pared by 7 bases and J by 7 bases, with 3 bases of the junction left unmatched. This CDR3 reads CASMGLAGVNEQFF. The CDR3 DNA follows: TGTGCCAGCATGGGACTAGCGGGAGTGAATGAGCAGTTCTTC.

V is TRBV7-9 and J is TRBJ2-7; TRBD2 matches at 11 bases. This CDR3 has 15 amino acids. The ends lost 5 bases at V and 2 bases at J; junction bases unmatched: 5. Germline assignment: CDR1 SEHNR and CDR2 FQNEAQ (reference sequence). This CDR3 is CASSGSLAGAYEQYF. The CDR3 coding sequence is TGTGCCAGCAGCGGGTCACTAGCGGGAGCCTACGAGCAGTACTTC.

J is TRBJ2-1 and V is TRBV5-4; TRBD2 aligns across 13 bases. Germline V CDR1 and CDR2: SGHNT, YYREEE (reference sequence). The CDR3 has 15 residues. V dropped 0 bases and J dropped 8; count of bases not matched to a gene: 2. This CDR3 reads CASSLGLAGGDEQFF. The DNA of the CDR3 is TGTGCCAGCAGCTTGGGACTAGCGGGAGGTGATGAGCAGTTCTTC.

The rearrangement links TRBV7-9 to TRBJ2-1, with 14 positions matching TRBD2. The CDR3 has 15 residues. The junction had 4 bases not matched to a gene; V was cut back by 1 base and J by 11 bases. Germline CDR1 SEHNR, CDR2 FQNEAQ (reference sequence). The CDR3 nucleotides are TGTGCCAGCAGCTTAGAGGGACTAGCGGGAGCGCAGCAGTTCTTC. It is translated as CASSLEGLAGAQQFF. The full variable domain, rest sourced from reference TRBV7-9 and TRBJ2-1, is DTGVSQNPRHKITKRGQNVTFRCDPISEHNRLYWYRQTLGQGPEFLTYFQNEAQLEKSRLLSDRFSAERPKGSFSTLEIQRTEQGDSAMYLCASSLEGLAGAQQFFGPGTRLTVL.

The chain combines TRBV7-9 with TRBJ2-7, with 8 bases identical to TRBD1. The CDR3 totals 13 residues. The trim removed 4 bases at V and 2 bases at J, leaving 1 base unmatched. Germline V gene data show CDR1 as SEHNR and CDR2 as FQNEAQ (reference sequence). The CDR3: CASSSRGPYEQYF. DNA of the CDR3: TGTGCCAGCAGCTCCAGGGGGCCCTACGAGCAGTACTTC.

The rearrangement links TRBV28 to TRBJ2-7; D gene uncertain. V lost 3 bases to trimming and J lost 2 bases, with 5 bases between them. CDR1 MDHEN and CDR2 SYDVKM come from the germline V gene. The CDR3 has 12 residues. The CDR3 coding sequence is TGTGCCAGCAGTTTTGTTACCTACGAGCAGTACTTC. It codes for CASSFVTYEQYF.

The chain couples TRBV18 to TRBJ2-7; D is undetermined. The CDR3 totals 16 residues. V lost 5 bases and J lost 1, with 18 bases in between. Germline CDR1 and CDR2: KGHSH and LQKENI. CDR3 loop: CASSSYQEITSYEQYF. As DNA, the CDR3 is TGTGCCAGCTCATCCTATCAAGAGATTACGTCCTACGAGCAGTACTTC.

The chain uses TRBV7-8 and TRBJ2-7, with a possible D match to TRBD2 (6 bases). Trimming left V 3 bases short and J 3 bases short, with 21 bases between. This CDR3 is built from 17 residues. The germline gives CDR1 SGHVS, CDR2 FQNEAQ. DNA of the CDR3: TGTGCCAGCAGCTTCGGACGCTTCTTTGGCGGGAACTACGAGCAGTACTTC. Translating gives CASSFGRFFGGNYEQYF.